These 18 T cell receptor beta chains came from one sample sequenced in a study of control samples from healthy donors and cancer patients. Profiling relied on immunoSEQ multiplex PCR, and the TCRdb table lists in-frame clones only, not all of them. The sample carries roughly 14,000 clones, 70% to 80% recorded once. The source material was formalin-fixed, paraffin-embedded tissue. The receptors were gathered from a female donor with lung cancer.

V is TRBV11-3 and J is TRBJ1-6; no firm D call. The CDR3 extends over 13 amino acids. Germline V gene data show CDR1 as SGHNT and CDR2 as YENEEA. Trimming removed 2 bases from V and 9 bases from J, with 8 bases in between. The CDR3 sequence is CASSLSSSSPLHF. The CDR3 nucleotides are TGTGCCAGCAGCTTATCGTCCTCTTCACCCCTCCACTTT.

This clone appeared a few times. The chain employs TRBV24-1 and TRBJ2-1; D may be TRBD1 (5 bases). CDR1 KGHDR and CDR2 SFDVKD come from the germline V gene. The ends were cut back, 4 bases at V and 10 bases at J, with 13 bases in the middle. The CDR3 is 13 amino acids. CDR3 loop: CATSEDTVEEQFF. Here the CDR3 DNA reads TGTGCCACCAGTGAGGACACGGTGGAGGAGCAGTTCTTC.

The chain carries TRBV12-5 and TRBJ1-5; TRBD1 is a possible D gene (6 bases). V was clipped by 3 bases and J by 1 base, with 13 bases between them. The CDR3 runs to 16 residues. Germline V gene data show CDR1 as LGHNT and CDR2 as FRNRAP. The CDR3: CASGFLAGASNQPQHF. CDR3 DNA sequence: TGTGCTAGTGGTTTCTTGGCGGGGGCGAGCAATCAGCCCCAGCATTTT.

The V call is TRBV27, the J call TRBJ1-1; D is undetermined. Germline CDR1 and CDR2: MNHEY and SMNVEV (reference sequence). The CDR3 runs to 13 residues. The germline V and J ends were trimmed by 6 bases and 2 bases, with 10 bases remaining between them. The CDR3 reads CASSLQINTEAFF. DNA for the CDR3: TGTGCCAGCAGCCTTCAGATTAACACTGAAGCTTTCTTT.

The CDR3 region is CAWSVGVQTQYF. The CDR3, as DNA: TGTGCCTGGAGTGTAGGGGTGCAGACCCAGTACTTC. The chain couples TRBV30 to TRBJ2-5; the D gene is possibly TRBD1 (5 bases). The CDR3 loop spans 12 amino acids. Germline values: CDR1 GTSNPN, CDR2 SVGIG (reference sequence). V lost 0 bases and J lost 6, with 8 bases in between.

This clone appeared a few times. The chain uses TRBV7-8 and TRBJ2-1; TRBD2 matches 10 bases. Germline assignment: CDR1 SGHVS and CDR2 FQNEAQ. V lost 5 bases to trimming and J lost 9 bases; unmatched junction nucleotides: 13. The CDR3 contains 16 residues. The CDR3: CASSPTAAGGPFEQFF. The CDR3 nucleotides are TGTGCCAGCAGCCCAACTGCAGCGGGAGGGCCCTTTGAGCAGTTCTTC.

The chain uses TRBV27 and TRBJ2-2, with 7 bases identical to TRBD2. The germline V gene encodes CDR1 MNHEY and CDR2 SMNVEV (reference sequence). V trimming: 1 base; J trimming: 0 bases; junction bases outside the gene matches: 8. The CDR3 has 18 residues. The CDR3 loop is CASSLFSGSGANTGELFF. CDR3 nucleotide sequence: TGTGCCAGCAGTTTATTTTCGGGGAGCGGGGCGAACACCGGGGAGCTGTTTTTT.

By frequency in the sample, this clone is medium-sized. V and J are TRBV9 and TRBJ1-6; D not certain. The CDR3 contains 12 residues. The V end was cut by 4 bases, the J end by 10 bases, with 9 bases between. Germline lookup yields CDR1 SGDLS and CDR2 YYNGEE. This CDR3 reads CASSPYGSPLHF. CDR3 DNA sequence: TGTGCCAGCAGCCCATACGGGTCACCCCTCCACTTT.

The rearrangement uses TRBV11-2 and TRBJ2-7, with 8 bases matching TRBD1. Germline CDR1 reads SGHAT; CDR2 reads FQNNGV. Losses at the gene ends were 2 bases for V and 1 base for J; bases not matched to a gene: 7. The CDR3 contains 16 residues. The CDR3 coding sequence is TGTGCCAGCAGCTTATCGCAGGGGGCCGCGTCCTACGAGCAGTACTTC. Translating gives CASSLSQGAASYEQYF.

In this sample, this clone turned up a few times. The rearrangement links TRBV29-1 to TRBJ2-7; no definite D call. CDR3 length: 15 amino acids. The ends were cut back, 2 bases at V and 5 bases at J, with 19 bases in the middle. Germline CDR1 is SQVTM and CDR2 is ANQGSEA. The CDR3 DNA reads TGCAGCGTTGAATTATCTGGAATGAAGGTAGACGAGCAGTACTTC. Its protein is CSVELSGMKVDEQYF.

The gene calls are TRBV5-1 and TRBJ1-5, with D hard to call. The CDR3 runs to 13 residues. Germline-derived CDR1 and CDR2 are SGHRS and YFSETQ. Trimming removed 4 bases from V and 2 bases from J, with 7 bases in between. The CDR3 loop reads CASSMDGNQPQHF. Written as DNA, the CDR3 is TGCGCCAGCAGCATGGACGGCAATCAGCCCCAGCATTTT.

The V call is TRBV6-5, the J call TRBJ2-1, with 9 bases aligning to TRBD2. Trimming cost V 7 bases and J 3 bases; bases outside gene matches: 4. CDR3 length: 14 residues. Germline V gene sequence: CDR1 MNHEY, CDR2 SVGAGI. This CDR3 reads CASTRTSDYNEQFF. CDR3 DNA sequence: TGTGCCAGCACACGGACTAGCGACTACAATGAGCAGTTCTTC.

This clone was seen more than once but under ten times. The J gene is TRBJ2-3, the V gene TRBV7-2; 10 bases agree with TRBD2. Germline loops: CDR1 SGHTA, CDR2 FQGNSA. The trim removed 6 bases at V and 5 bases at J, leaving 8 bases unmatched. This CDR3 contains 15 residues. The CDR3 coding sequence is TGTGCCAGCAGACAGACTAGCGGGCAAGGAGATACGCAGTATTTT. It translates to CASRQTSGQGDTQYF.

The chain has TRBV27 and TRBJ2-2, with a possible D match to TRBD2 (6 bases). V was cut by 8 bases and J by 8 bases, with 18 bases left in between. CDR1 and CDR2 (germline): MNHEY, SMNVEV (reference sequence). The CDR3 is made up of 14 amino acids. The CDR3 bases are TGTGCCAGCGGGCGGCCGGGAGCCGGGGGGGAGCTGTTTTTT. It is translated as CASGRPGAGGELFF.

This chain links TRBV7-8 with TRBJ2-1, with 7 bases identical to TRBD2. The germline V gene encodes CDR1 SGHVS and CDR2 FQNEAQ. The CDR3 has 16 amino acids. J lost 5 bases, V lost 4 bases, and 11 bases had no gene match. The CDR3 is CASSSAPELANNEQFF. CDR3 DNA: TGTGCCAGCAGCTCCGCCCCGGAACTAGCGAACAATGAGCAGTTCTTC.

This clone was detected a few times. The chain joins TRBV27 to TRBJ1-1; 7 nucleotides line up with TRBD1. V was pared by 6 bases and J by 2 bases, with 12 bases of the junction left unmatched. From germline, CDR1 is MNHEY and CDR2 SMNVEV (reference sequence). This CDR3 has 16 amino acids. This chain's CDR3 is CASRYSYRGLNTEAFF. The DNA of the CDR3 is TGTGCCAGCAGATATTCTTACAGGGGACTCAACACTGAAGCTTTCTTT.

The V gene is TRBV30, the J gene TRBJ2-1, with D tentatively TRBD1 or TRBD2 (5 bases each). With 4 bases removed from V and 3 bases from J, the gap between germline ends came to 16 bases. The CDR3 loop spans 15 amino acids. Germline loops: CDR1 GTSNPN, CDR2 SVGIG (reference sequence). The CDR3 DNA reads TGTGCCTGGATGCCCGGGGCCTCAGTCTACAATGAGCAGTTCTTC. Residues: CAWMPGASVYNEQFF.

The chain recombines TRBV4-2 with TRBJ1-1; no clear D. Looked up from germline, CDR1 is LGHNA and CDR2 is YNFKEQ. V was shortened by 3 bases and J by 1 base, with 9 bases between the two germline ends. CDR3 length: 14 amino acids. As DNA, the CDR3 is TGTGCCAGCAGCCAGTCCTTTTCGAACACTGAAGCTTTCTTT. As protein: CASSQSFSNTEAFF.